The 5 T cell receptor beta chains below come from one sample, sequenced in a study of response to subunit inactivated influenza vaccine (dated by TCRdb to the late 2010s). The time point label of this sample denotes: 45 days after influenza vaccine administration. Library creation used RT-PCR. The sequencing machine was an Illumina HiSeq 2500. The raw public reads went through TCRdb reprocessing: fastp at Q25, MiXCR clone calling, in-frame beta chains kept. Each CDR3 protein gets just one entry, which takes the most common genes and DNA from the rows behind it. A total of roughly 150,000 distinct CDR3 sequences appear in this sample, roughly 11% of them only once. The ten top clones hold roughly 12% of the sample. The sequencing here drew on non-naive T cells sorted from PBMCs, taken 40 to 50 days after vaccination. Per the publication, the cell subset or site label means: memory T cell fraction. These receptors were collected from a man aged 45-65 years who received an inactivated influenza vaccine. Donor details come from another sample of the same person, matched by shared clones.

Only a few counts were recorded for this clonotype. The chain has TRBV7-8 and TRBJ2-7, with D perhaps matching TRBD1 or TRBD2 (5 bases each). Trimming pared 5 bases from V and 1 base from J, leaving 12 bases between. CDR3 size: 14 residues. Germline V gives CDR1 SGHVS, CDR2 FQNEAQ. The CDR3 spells CASSLGAQSYEQYF. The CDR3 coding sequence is TGTGCCAGCAGCCTCGGGGCCCAATCCTACGAGCAGTACTTC. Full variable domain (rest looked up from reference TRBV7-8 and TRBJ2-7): GAGVSQSPRYKVAKRGQDVALRCDPISGHVSLFWYQQALGQGPEFLTYFQNEAQLDKSGLPSDRFFAERPEGSVSTLKIQRTQQEDSAVYLCASSLGAQSYEQYFGPGTRLTVT.

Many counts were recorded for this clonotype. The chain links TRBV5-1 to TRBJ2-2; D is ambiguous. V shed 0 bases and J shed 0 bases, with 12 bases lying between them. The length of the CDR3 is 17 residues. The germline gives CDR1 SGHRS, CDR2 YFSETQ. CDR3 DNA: TGCGCCAGCAGCTTGGCCGGCGTCGGAGCGAACACCGGGGAGCTGTTTTTT. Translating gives CASSLAGVGANTGELFF. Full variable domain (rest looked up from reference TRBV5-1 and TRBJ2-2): KAGVTQTPRYLIKTRGQQVTLSCSPISGHRSVSWYQQTPGQGLQFLFEYFSETQRNKGNFPGRFSGRQFSNSRSEMNVSTLELGDSALYLCASSLAGVGANTGELFFGEGSRLTVL.

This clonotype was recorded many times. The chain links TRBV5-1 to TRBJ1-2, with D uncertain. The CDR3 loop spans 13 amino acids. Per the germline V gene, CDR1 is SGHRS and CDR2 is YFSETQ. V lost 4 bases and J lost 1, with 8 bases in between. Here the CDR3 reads CASSRELNYGYTF. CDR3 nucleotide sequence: TGCGCCAGCAGCAGGGAGCTTAACTATGGCTACACCTTC.

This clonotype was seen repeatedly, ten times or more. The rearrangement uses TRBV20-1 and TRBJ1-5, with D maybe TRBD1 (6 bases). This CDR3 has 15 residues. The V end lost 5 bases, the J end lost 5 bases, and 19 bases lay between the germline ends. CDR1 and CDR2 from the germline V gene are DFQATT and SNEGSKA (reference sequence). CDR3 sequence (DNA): TGCAGTGCTCGCCAACATAACAGGGTTCATCAGCCCCAGCATTTT. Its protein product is CSARQHNRVHQPQHF.

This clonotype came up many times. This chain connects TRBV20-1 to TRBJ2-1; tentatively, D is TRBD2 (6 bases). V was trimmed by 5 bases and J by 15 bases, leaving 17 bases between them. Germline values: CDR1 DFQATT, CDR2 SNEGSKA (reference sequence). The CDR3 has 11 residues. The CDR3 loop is CSAHPRELWFF. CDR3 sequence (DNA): TGCAGTGCTCACCCACGGGAGCTTTGGTTCTTC.